The 10 T cell receptor beta chains in this list originate from one sample, sequenced in a study of identical twins. Using its own MiXCR run on the 5' RACE reads, TCRdb lists one record per CDR3 protein. Among under 900,000 distinct CDR3 sequences, roughly 18% were seen once, and the ten largest hold about 12%. The same data also contributed to another study, on T cells expressing NK-cell markers.

The specimen was PBMCs. All receptors derive from a woman between 18 and 30 years old in good health.

V and J are TRBV6-6 and TRBJ2-7, with D hard to call. The germline V and J ends were trimmed by 3 bases and 5 bases, with 5 bases remaining between them. CDR3 length: 11 residues. CDR1 is MNHNY and CDR2 is SVGAGI in the germline V gene (reference sequence). CDR3 loop: CASSYTDEQYF. CDR3 nucleotides: TGTGCCAGCAGTTATACCGACGAGCAGTACTTC.

In this sample, this clonotype turned up many times. The V and J genes are TRBV5-1 and TRBJ1-2; D not resolved. The CDR3 extends over 13 amino acids. V was cut by 5 bases and J by 4 bases, with 12 bases left in between. Germline assignment: CDR1 SGHRS and CDR2 YFSETQ. This chain's CDR3 is CASRLTTGYGYTF. DNA of the CDR3: TGCGCCAGCAGACTGACCACGGGCTATGGCTACACCTTC.

This clonotype has a handful of counts. The rearrangement uses TRBV12-3 or TRBV12-4 and TRBJ2-1; D is perhaps TRBD2 (5 bases). The CDR3 covers 15 residues. Trimming took 8 bases from V and 9 from J, leaving 23 bases between them. CDR3 sequence reads: CASVGSVNPGGEQFF. The CDR3 DNA follows: TGTGCCAGCGTGGGGAGCGTAAATCCCGGTGGTGAGCAGTTCTTC.

This clonotype was picked up a small number of times. V and J are TRBV5-6 and TRBJ1-1; D is ambiguous. The V gene lost 1 base and the J gene lost 5 bases, with 6 bases spanning the gap. Germline lookup yields CDR1 SGHDT and CDR2 YYEEEE. The CDR3 loop spans 12 amino acids. The CDR3 loop reads CASSLQRTEAFF. Here the CDR3 DNA reads TGTGCCAGCAGCTTGCAGCGGACTGAAGCTTTCTTT.

This clonotype was seen repeatedly, ten times or more. The chain links TRBV20-1 to TRBJ2-3; maybe TRBD2 (5 bases). The CDR3 totals 13 residues. Germline V gene lookup returns CDR1 DFQATT and CDR2 SNEGSKA (reference sequence). Trimming left V 2 bases short and J 9 bases short, with 15 bases between. CDR3 residues: CSARTTSPPTQYF. As DNA, the CDR3 is TGCAGTGCTAGAACAACTAGTCCCCCAACGCAGTATTTT.

The sample holds a few counts of this clonotype. The chain recombines TRBV9 with TRBJ1-4, with 9 nucleotides matching TRBD1. The CDR3 has 15 amino acids. V was clipped by 4 bases and J by 7 bases; unmatched bases: 8. The germline V gene has CDR1 SGDLS and CDR2 YYNGEE. This CDR3 reads CASSPKTGGSEKLFF. The CDR3 DNA follows: TGTGCCAGCAGCCCCAAGACAGGGGGAAGTGAAAAACTGTTTTTT. Full variable domain (missing parts from reference TRBV9 and TRBJ1-4): DSGVTQTPKHLITATGQRVTLRCSPRSGDLSVYWYQQSLDQGLQFLIQYYNGEERAKGNILERFSAQQFPDLHSELNLSSLELGDSALYFCASSPKTGGSEKLFFGSGTQLSVL.

This clonotype was found a few times. The chain links TRBV27 to TRBJ1-2; the match to TRBD1 covers 11 bases. In germline, CDR1 is MNHEY, CDR2 SMNVEV (reference sequence). V was clipped by 2 bases and J by 5 bases; unmatched bases: 7. The length of the CDR3 is 16 residues. CDR3 region: CASSLRRTGGRYGYTF. CDR3 DNA sequence: TGTGCCAGCAGTTTAAGGCGGACAGGGGGCCGATATGGCTACACCTTC.

This clonotype was detected only a few times. V usage is TRBV5-1 and J usage is TRBJ1-2; maybe TRBD1 (6 bases). V was cut by 0 bases and J by 8 bases, with 11 bases left in between. The CDR3 is 13 amino acids. The germline V gene has CDR1 SGHRS and CDR2 YFSETQ. The CDR3: CASSLGVGGGYTF. CDR3 nucleotides: TGCGCCAGCAGCTTGGGAGTTGGGGGCGGCTACACCTTC.

A few counts support this clonotype. The rearrangement joins TRBV12-3 or TRBV12-4 to TRBJ2-3; TRBD1 agrees at 10 bases. With V trimmed by 7 bases and J by 5 bases, 6 bases remained unmatched. CDR3 length equals 14 residues. In DNA, the CDR3 is TGTGCCAGCAATCCGACAGGGGGCCGAGATACGCAGTATTTT. Translating it yields CASNPTGGRDTQYF.

The J gene is TRBJ2-1, the V gene TRBV6-1; no definite D call. Trimming removed 5 bases at V and 2 bases at J, with 13 bases between. The CDR3 totals 15 residues. The germline gives CDR1 MNHNS, CDR2 SASEGT. CDR3 DNA sequence: TGTGCCAGCAGTCCGCGGTCGGCCCCCTACAATGAGCAGTTCTTC. Translating it yields CASSPRSAPYNEQFF.